A single sample is the source of the 25 T cell receptor beta chains below, sequenced in a study of identifying expanded T cells in peripheral blood. Only in-frame clones appear in the TCRdb table, and some are missing; sequencing was by immunoSEQ multiplex PCR. The sample carries 90,000 to 110,000 clones, about 85% recorded once. Sample: blood. These receptors were obtained from a person aged 18-70 years in good health.

The chain links TRBV15 to TRBJ2-7; TRBD2 matches at 10 bases. The CDR3 spans 15 residues. Per germline, CDR1 LNHNV and CDR2 YYDKDF (reference sequence). V trimming: 0 bases; J trimming: 3 bases; junction bases outside the gene matches: 2. CDR3 residues: CATSRETSGNYEQYF. In DNA, the CDR3 is TGTGCCACCAGCAGAGAAACTAGCGGGAACTACGAGCAGTACTTC.

This clone came up once. This rearrangement joins TRBV2 to TRBJ1-4; tentatively, D is TRBD1 (6 bases). V was clipped by 1 base and J by 0 bases, with 9 bases between them. CDR1 and CDR2 from the germline V gene are SNHLY and FYNNEI. CDR3 length equals 16 residues. DNA of the CDR3: TGTGCCAGCAGTGAAGACAGGGTTGCAACTAATGAAAAACTGTTTTTT. This gives the protein CASSEDRVATNEKLFF.

This chain links TRBV19 with TRBJ1-2; TRBD1 might be the D (5 bases). The CDR3 consists of 12 residues. Trimming removed 3 bases at V and 8 bases at J, with 10 bases between. Germline V gene sequence: CDR1 LNHDA, CDR2 SQIVND (reference sequence). The chain's CDR3 is CASSMPGRGYTF. The CDR3 coding sequence is TGTGCCAGTAGTATGCCAGGGAGAGGCTACACCTTC.

V usage is TRBV11-2 and J usage is TRBJ2-1; 8 bases fit TRBD2. Germline values: CDR1 SGHAT, CDR2 FQNNGV. V was clipped by 0 bases and J by 3 bases; unmatched bases: 4. This CDR3 is 16 amino acids long. In DNA, the CDR3 is TGTGCCAGCAGCTTAGACCCGGGGGGGCTCTACAATGAGCAGTTCTTC. It specifies CASSLDPGGLYNEQFF.

This clone was seen only once. The chain's CDR3 is CASSVNIFGASGRNEQFF. In DNA, the CDR3 is TGTGCCAGCAGCGTCAATATATTCGGGGCTAGCGGACGGAATGAGCAGTTCTTC. This chain joins TRBV9 and TRBJ2-1; 7 nucleotides agree with TRBD2. J lost 7 bases, V lost 2 bases, and 18 bases had no gene match. This CDR3 is 18 amino acids long. Germline CDR1 is SGDLS and CDR2 is YYNGEE.

This chain joins TRBV28 and TRBJ2-1, with 8 bases that match TRBD2. CDR1 is MDHEN and CDR2 is SYDVKM in the germline V gene. V gave up 3 bases and J gave up 8 bases; unmatched junction bases: 15. The CDR3 has 17 residues. The CDR3 DNA sequence: TGTGCCAGCAGTTTTCCCCCCGGTAGCGGGAAAGGCCATGAGCAGTTCTTC. Encoded protein: CASSFPPGSGKGHEQFF.

V is TRBV28 and J is TRBJ1-1; D gene unclear. This CDR3 has 15 residues. Germline assignment: CDR1 MDHEN and CDR2 SYDVKM. Trimming removed 6 bases from V and 4 bases from J, with 18 bases in between. CDR3 nucleotides: TGTGCCAGCAGGGGATCCCGGGATTTAATCACTGAAGCTTTCTTT. It specifies CASRGSRDLITEAFF. The full variable domain, rest sourced from reference TRBV28 and TRBJ1-1, is DVKVTQSSRYLVKRTGEKVFLECVQDMDHENMFWYRQDPGLGLRLIYFSYDVKMKEKGDIPEGYSVSREKKERFSLILESASTNQTSMYLCASRGSRDLITEAFFGQGTRLTVV.

The chain employs TRBV2 and TRBJ2-7, with a weak D call TRBD1 (8 bases). This CDR3 contains 15 residues. Trimming shortened V by 8 bases and J by 2 bases, and 19 bases separated the two germline ends. Per germline, CDR1 SNHLY and CDR2 FYNNEI. In DNA form, the CDR3 reads TGTGCCAGCCTCCTCGGGGGGACAGGAGCCTACGAGCAGTACTTC. This gives the protein CASLLGGTGAYEQYF.

The chain couples TRBV18 to TRBJ1-3; 11 nucleotides line up with TRBD1. V shed 3 bases and J 0 bases; nucleotides not matched to a gene: 1. The CDR3 is made up of 16 amino acids. Germline V gene sequence: CDR1 KGHSH, CDR2 LQKENI. The CDR3 is CASSPGTGGSGNTIYF. In DNA, the CDR3 is TGTGCCAGCTCACCTGGGACAGGGGGCTCTGGAAACACCATATATTTT. Looking up the rest from reference TRBV18 and TRBJ1-3 gives the full variable domain: NAGVMQNPRHLVRRRGQEARLRCSPMKGHSHVYWYRQLPEEGLKFMVYLQKENIIDESGMPKERFSAEFPKEGPSILRIQQVVRGDSAAYFCASSPGTGGSGNTIYFGEGSWLTVV.

The chain is built from TRBV6-6 and TRBJ2-7; possibly TRBD1 or TRBD2 for D (5 bases each). The CDR3 is 14 amino acids. The germline CDR1 and CDR2 sequences are MNHNY and SVGAGI (reference sequence). The germline V and J ends were trimmed by 7 bases and 1 base, with 14 bases remaining between them. The DNA for the CDR3 is TGTGCCAGCACCCTCGGGACGGATTCCTACGAGCAGTACTTC. As protein: CASTLGTDSYEQYF.

This clone was found once. The rearrangement links TRBV7-2 to TRBJ2-1, with D possibly TRBD2 on 7 matching bases. The V and J ends lost 0 bases and 8 bases respectively, with 14 bases between them. CDR1 and CDR2 from the germline V gene are SGHTA and FQGNSA. CDR3 length: 15 amino acids. Here the CDR3 reads CASSLAGGPGDEQFF. DNA of the CDR3: TGTGCCAGCAGCTTAGCGGGGGGGCCCGGGGATGAGCAGTTCTTC.

The chain links TRBV4-3 to TRBJ2-3; 8 bases are shared with TRBD1. Germline CDR1 is LGHNA and CDR2 is YSLEER. The junction had 5 bases not matched to a gene; V was cut back by 3 bases and J by 6 bases. This CDR3 spans 14 amino acids. CDR3 sequence reads: CASSHGQGSDTQYF. Written as DNA, the CDR3 is TGCGCCAGCAGCCACGGACAGGGTTCGGATACGCAGTATTTT.

The genes are TRBV7-3 and TRBJ2-1; D is perhaps TRBD1 (6 bases). Germline lookup yields CDR1 SGHTA and CDR2 FQGTGA. Trimming stripped 4 bases from V and 2 bases from J, with 12 bases between. CDR3 length: 15 amino acids. The CDR3 DNA follows: TGTGCCAGCAGCTACGGGCAGGGGACCTACAATGAGCAGTTCTTC. Translating gives CASSYGQGTYNEQFF.

The genes are TRBV6-5 and TRBJ2-1, with 7 bases matching TRBD1. Germline CDR1 reads MNHEY; CDR2 reads SVGAGI. The CDR3 runs to 14 residues. V lost 5 bases to trimming and J lost 5 bases; unmatched junction nucleotides: 6. CDR3 in DNA: TGTGCCAGCAGTCAAGACAGGGCCGACAATGAGCAGTTCTTC. Its protein is CASSQDRADNEQFF.

This clone appeared a few times. The sample carries other DNA sequences with the same CDR3. This chain connects TRBV5-1 to TRBJ2-2; no definite D call. Germline loops: CDR1 SGHRS, CDR2 YFSETQ. Deletions cut 0 bases from V and 1 base from J, with 4 bases between. CDR3 length equals 14 residues. The CDR3 coding sequence is TGCGCCAGCAGCTTGGCTGGGAACACCGGGGAGCTGTTTTTT. As protein: CASSLAGNTGELFF.

The rearrangement uses TRBV5-5 and TRBJ2-7; D unclear. This CDR3 comprises 13 residues. Germline assignment: CDR1 SGHKS and CDR2 YYEKEE (reference sequence). The V end lost 2 bases, the J end lost 3 bases, and 9 bases lay between the germline ends. The CDR3 reads CASSFARLYEQYF. The CDR3 DNA is TGTGCCAGCAGCTTCGCAAGGCTCTACGAGCAGTACTTC. The full variable domain, rest sourced from reference TRBV5-5 and TRBJ2-7, is DAGVTQSPTHLIKTRGQQVTLRCSPISGHKSVSWYQQVLGQGPQFIFQYYEKEERGRGNFPDRFSARQFPNYSSELNVNALLLGDSALYLCASSFARLYEQYFGPGTRLTVT.

The chain recombines TRBV6-5 with TRBJ1-1; no firm D call. This CDR3 spans 14 amino acids. Germline V gene sequence: CDR1 MNHEY, CDR2 SVGAGI. The V and J ends lost 2 bases and 5 bases respectively, with 12 bases between them. The CDR3 protein is CASSYGRGWTEAFF. The CDR3 DNA sequence: TGTGCCAGCAGTTACGGTCGAGGGTGGACTGAAGCTTTCTTT.

This chain links TRBV23-1 with TRBJ2-2; D may be TRBD1 (6 bases). TRBV23-1 is reported as an ORF; its role is uncertain. Trimming removed 2 bases from V and 1 base from J, with 14 bases in between. This CDR3 is built from 17 residues. The CDR3 loop is CASSQTGTLMNTGELFF. CDR3 sequence (DNA): TGCGCCAGCAGTCAAACCGGGACACTCATGAACACCGGGGAGCTGTTTTTT.

The chain recombines TRBV11-1 with TRBJ1-1; maybe TRBD1 (6 bases). CDR3 length equals 13 residues. Germline CDR1 is SGHAT and CDR2 is FQDESV (reference sequence). Trimming removed 5 bases at V and 6 bases at J, with 13 bases between. The CDR3 DNA follows: TGTGCCAGCAGCCGAACAGGGTTCCCTGAAGCTTTCTTT. Translated, it gives CASSRTGFPEAFF.

The chain uses TRBV28 and TRBJ2-2; 12 nucleotides align to TRBD2. The CDR3 covers 19 residues. The trim removed 1 base at V and 3 bases at J, leaving 9 bases unmatched. CDR1 is MDHEN and CDR2 is SYDVKM in the germline V gene. This CDR3 reads CASSLYYARLAGDTGELFF. The DNA for the CDR3 is TGTGCCAGCAGTTTATACTATGCTCGACTAGCGGGAGACACCGGGGAGCTGTTTTTT.

The chain employs TRBV29-1 and TRBJ2-7; maybe TRBD2 (5 bases). The CDR3 covers 12 residues. CDR1 and CDR2 from the germline V gene are SQVTM and ANQGSEA. V dropped 4 bases and J dropped 9 bases, with 16 bases sitting between them. CDR3 in amino acids: CSVGEGSTGQYF. The CDR3 nucleotides read TGCAGCGTTGGAGAGGGATCTACGGGGCAGTACTTC.

This chain uses TRBV2 with TRBJ1-1, with a tentative D call TRBD1 (5 bases). Trimming pared 2 bases from V and 2 bases from J, leaving 6 bases between. Germline V gene data show CDR1 as SNHLY and CDR2 as FYNNEI. This CDR3 contains 13 residues. CDR3 protein: CASSEQGNTEAFF. CDR3 nucleotides: TGTGCCAGCAGTGAACAGGGTAACACTGAAGCTTTCTTT.

The chain links TRBV11-2 to TRBJ2-5, with TRBD1 identical over 9 bases. J lost 2 bases, V lost 7 bases, and 5 bases had no gene match. Germline lookup yields CDR1 SGHAT and CDR2 FQNNGV. This CDR3 comprises 14 residues. The CDR3, as DNA: TGTGCCAGCACCTACAGGGGGCGACAAGAGACCCAGTACTTC. This encodes CASTYRGRQETQYF.

The chain carries TRBV10-1 and TRBJ1-2; TRBD1 matches 7 bases. CDR3 length equals 15 residues. With V trimmed by 2 bases and J by 6 bases, 9 bases remained unmatched. Germline lookup yields CDR1 WNHNN and CDR2 SYGVQD (reference sequence). The CDR3 reads CASSEPHRQGNGYTF. The CDR3 DNA reads TGCGCCAGCAGTGAGCCCCATCGACAGGGAAATGGCTACACCTTC.

The CDR3 bases are TGTGCCAGTAGTCTTGAGCAAGGCAACTGGGGCGGTCAGCCCCAGCATTTT. It translates to CASSLEQGNWGGQPQHF. The chain combines TRBV19 with TRBJ1-5, with D perhaps matching TRBD1 (5 bases). The CDR3 is 17 residues long. The V gene's germline CDR1 is LNHDA and CDR2 SQIVND (reference sequence). V lost 5 bases and J lost 6, with 23 bases in between.